The 10 T cell receptor beta chains listed next were all sequenced from one sample in a study of OX40 agonist ivuxolimab in advanced cancers. Here immunoSEQ multiplex PCR was the method, and the copy in TCRdb shows in-frame clones only, minus some. The table records fewer than 35,000 clones, about nine tenths of them present only once. The sequenced sample was CD4+ or CD8+ T cells sorted from blood, obtained in a trial of the OX40 agonist ivuxolimab. These receptors originate from an adult with an advanced solid tumor such as melanoma, head and neck, liver or kidney cancer.

V is TRBV11-2 and J is TRBJ2-7; a weak D match, TRBD1 (5 bases). This CDR3 has 13 amino acids. Germline assignment: CDR1 SGHAT and CDR2 FQNNGV. Trimming removed 0 bases from V and 6 bases from J, with 9 bases in between. CDR3 region: CASSLDIGAEQYF. DNA of the CDR3: TGTGCCAGCAGCTTAGATATTGGGGCCGAGCAGTACTTC.

The V and J genes are TRBV6-1 and TRBJ2-7, with D possibly TRBD1 on 5 matching bases. The CDR3 spans 14 residues. From germline, CDR1 is MNHNS and CDR2 SASEGT. V was cut by 5 bases and J by 0 bases, with 11 bases left in between. The CDR3: CASSTWTSSYEQYF. The CDR3 DNA reads as TGTGCCAGCAGTACTTGGACAAGCTCCTACGAGCAGTACTTC.

This chain uses TRBV7-9 with TRBJ2-3; TRBD2 matches at 7 bases. With V trimmed by 1 base and J by 5 bases, 18 bases remained unmatched. The CDR3 extends over 19 amino acids. In germline, CDR1 is SEHNR, CDR2 FQNEAQ (reference sequence). CDR3 DNA sequence: TGTGCCAGCAGCTTAGGGTGGCAGACCGGACTAGGGCATCAAGATACGCAGTATTTT. It codes for CASSLGWQTGLGHQDTQYF.

This chain links TRBV5-6 with TRBJ1-2, with 8 bases matching TRBD1. Germline CDR1 reads SGHDT; CDR2 reads YYEEEE. V was pared by 3 bases and J by 4 bases, with 11 bases of the junction left unmatched. This CDR3 has 16 amino acids. The CDR3 DNA follows: TGTGCCAGCAGCTCCGGGACAGGAGTTATACCCTATGGCTACACCTTC. Protein: CASSSGTGVIPYGYTF. The entire variable domain, with the rest obtained from reference TRBV5-6 and TRBJ1-2, is as follows: DAGVTQSPTHLIKTRGQQVTLRCSPKSGHDTVSWYQQALGQGPQFIFQYYEEEERQRGNFPDRFSGHQFPNYSSELNVNALLLGDSALYLCASSSGTGVIPYGYTFGSGTRLTVV.

This chain links TRBV6-5 with TRBJ2-7, with TRBD2 matching over 10 bases. V lost 3 bases and J lost 4; bases outside the gene matches: 6. Germline V gene lookup returns CDR1 MNHEY and CDR2 SVGAGI. The CDR3 extends over 15 amino acids. The CDR3 loop is CASSYDTSGVYEQYF. In DNA form, the CDR3 reads TGTGCCAGCAGTTATGACACTAGCGGGGTTTACGAGCAGTACTTC.

This chain links TRBV18 with TRBJ1-1; TRBD1 aligns across 8 bases. The CDR3 covers 15 residues. The germline gives CDR1 KGHSH, CDR2 LQKENI. Unmatched junction bases numbered 4, after V lost 3 bases and J lost 1 base. The CDR3 loop reads CASSPMDRANTEAFF. CDR3 nucleotide sequence: TGTGCCAGCTCACCTATGGACAGGGCGAACACTGAAGCTTTCTTT.

The chain combines TRBV6-1 with TRBJ2-1, with no clear D. The germline CDR1 and CDR2 sequences are MNHNS and SASEGT. The CDR3 contains 12 residues. Trimming removed 7 bases from V and 6 bases from J, with 10 bases in between. The CDR3 loop is CASIKGINEQFF. The DNA for the CDR3 is TGTGCCAGCATTAAAGGGATCAATGAGCAGTTCTTC.

This rearrangement joins TRBV9 to TRBJ1-1; D gene ambiguous. There are 15 residues in the CDR3. V was cut by 0 bases and J by 0 bases, with 9 bases left in between. In germline, CDR1 is SGDLS, CDR2 YYNGEE. The chain's CDR3 is CASSVALGLNTEAFF. In DNA, the CDR3 is TGTGCCAGCAGCGTAGCGCTCGGGCTGAACACTGAAGCTTTCTTT.

This chain uses TRBV15 with TRBJ1-1, with D perhaps TRBD1 (5 bases). The germline CDR1 and CDR2 sequences are LNHNV and YYDKDF (reference sequence). The CDR3 sequence is 14 residues long. Trimming took 1 base from V and 4 from J, leaving 10 bases between them. The CDR3: CATSRVTGSTEAFF. CDR3 DNA sequence: TGTGCCACCAGCAGAGTTACAGGATCCACTGAAGCTTTCTTT.

The chain uses TRBV6-5 and TRBJ1-1; the D is unclear. CDR3 length equals 14 residues. The germline V gene encodes CDR1 MNHEY and CDR2 SVGAGI. The germline V and J ends were trimmed by 2 bases and 8 bases, with 15 bases remaining between them. CDR3: CASSYRRTSGEAFF. The CDR3 nucleotides are TGTGCCAGCAGTTACAGGAGAACATCAGGAGAAGCTTTCTTT.